This passage covers 2 T cell receptor beta chains from one sample sequenced in a study of shared clonotypes between healthy human individuals. This table comes from immunoSEQ multiplex PCR, and its TCRdb copy is limited to in-frame clones, with some not included. Of under 550,000 clones listed, 90% to 96% are singletons. Input material: naive CD4+ T cells sorted from blood. Sample subset: CD45RA+ positively selected. The receptors were gathered from a woman in her twenties or thirties in good health.

This chain links TRBV29-1 with TRBJ2-1, with 12 bases matching TRBD2. After removal of 1 base from V and 8 bases from J, the junction contained 6 bases not matched to a gene. CDR3 size: 15 residues. Germline V gene data show CDR1 as SQVTM and CDR2 as ANQGSEA. The chain's CDR3 is CSVEGTSGIWDEQFF. CDR3 nucleotide sequence: TGCAGCGTTGAAGGGACTAGCGGGATTTGGGATGAGCAGTTCTTC.

The gene calls are TRBV28 and TRBJ2-2, with TRBD2 as a possible D gene (7 bases). Between the trimmed V and J ends, which lost 2 bases and 4 bases, there was a span of 11 bases. Germline V gene sequence: CDR1 MDHEN, CDR2 SYDVKM. The CDR3 is 15 amino acids. The CDR3 sequence is CASSLGAGATGELFF. The DNA for the CDR3 is TGTGCCAGCAGTTTAGGGGCGGGGGCCACCGGGGAGCTGTTTTTT.